Following are 20 T cell receptor beta chains from one sample sequenced in a study of shared clonotypes between healthy human individuals. Produced via immunoSEQ multiplex PCR; TCRdb's table is partial and in-frame only. The repertoire holds roughly 500,000 clones, with 70% to 80% as singletons. The sample consisted of PBMCs. The receptors derive from a woman aged 40-49 years in good health. Some clones in this sample may be carry-over from other donors' samples.

CDR3 nucleotides: TGTGCCAGCAGCGTAGGGTGGGGGGTTGGCGAGCAGTACTTC. Its translation: CASSVGWGVGEQYF. The V call is TRBV9, the J call TRBJ2-7, with D possibly TRBD2 on 6 matching bases. Germline V lookup: CDR1 SGDLS, CDR2 YYNGEE. This CDR3 has 14 amino acids. Trimming shortened V by 0 bases and J by 6 bases, and 13 bases separated the two germline ends. The entire variable domain, with the rest obtained from reference TRBV9 and TRBJ2-7, is as follows: DSGVTQTPKHLITATGQRVTLRCSPRSGDLSVYWYQQSLDQGLQFLIQYYNGEERAKGNILERFSAQQFPDLHSELNLSSLELGDSALYFCASSVGWGVGEQYFGPGTRLTVT.

V gene TRBV7-8 combines with J gene TRBJ2-5; 13 nucleotides align to TRBD2. Matching the DNA end better, TRBJ2-7 makes the J call doubtful. This CDR3 is 17 amino acids long. In germline, CDR1 is SGHVS, CDR2 FQNEAQ. CDR3 bases: TGTGCCAGCAGCTTAGTGTGGACTAGCGGGAGAGACTACGAGCAGTACTTC. Its translation: CASSLVWTSGRDYEQYF.

The chain joins TRBV7-9 to TRBJ1-6, with D uncertain. Germline values: CDR1 SEHNR, CDR2 FQNEAQ (reference sequence). Deletions cut 3 bases from V and 7 bases from J, with 10 bases between. The CDR3 covers 14 residues. The CDR3 nucleotides read TGTGCCAGCAGCTTCGAGACGGCCAATTCACCCCTCCACTTT. It yields the protein CASSFETANSPLHF.

V and J are TRBV6-1 and TRBJ2-1; D call uncertain. The CDR3 loop spans 15 amino acids. The germline gives CDR1 MNHNS, CDR2 SASEGT. The germline V and J ends were trimmed by 1 base and 3 bases, with 10 bases remaining between them. The CDR3 reads CASSEGIPVYNEQFF. The CDR3 DNA is TGTGCCAGCAGTGAAGGAATACCCGTCTACAATGAGCAGTTCTTC.

This clone has just one count. Other DNA sequences in the same sample also yield this CDR3. The genes are TRBV30 and TRBJ1-2, with D unclear. V shed 0 bases and J shed 8 bases, with 10 bases lying between them. There are 12 residues in the CDR3. CDR1 is GTSNPN and CDR2 is SVGIG in the germline V gene (reference sequence). The CDR3 protein is CAWSVRDRGYTF. In DNA form, the CDR3 reads TGTGCCTGGAGTGTACGTGACCGGGGCTACACCTTC.

The chain combines TRBV30 with TRBJ1-1, with 7 bases fitting TRBD1. V shed 4 bases and J 10 bases; nucleotides not matched to a gene: 18. Germline V gene sequence: CDR1 GTSNPN, CDR2 SVGIG (reference sequence). CDR3 length: 15 residues. DNA of the CDR3: TGTGCCTGGAAATATCCTAACTTCCGGGACAGTGTAGCTTTCTTT. As protein: CAWKYPNFRDSVAFF.

V usage is TRBV5-4 and J usage is TRBJ2-5, with D tentatively TRBD2 (6 bases). Germline values: CDR1 SGHNT, CDR2 YYREEE (reference sequence). The CDR3 loop spans 14 amino acids. V dropped 2 bases and J dropped 1 base, with 9 bases sitting between them. The CDR3 bases are TGTGCCAGCAGCTTTAAACTAGCCCAAGAGACCCAGTACTTC. This gives the protein CASSFKLAQETQYF. The whole variable domain, filled in from reference TRBV5-4 and TRBJ2-5, reads ETGVTQSPTHLIKTRGQQVTLRCSSQSGHNTVSWYQQALGQGPQFIFQYYREEENGRGNFPPRFSGLQFPNYSSELNVNALELDDSALYLCASSFKLAQETQYFGPGTRLLVL.

V and J are TRBV4-1 and TRBJ1-2, with D tentatively TRBD1 (6 bases). CDR1 is MGHRA, CDR2 YSYEKL, per germline. The CDR3 runs to 15 residues. Trimming left V 0 bases short and J 8 bases short, with 16 bases between. In DNA, the CDR3 is TGCGCCAGCAGCCAAGAAAGGCCCAACAGGGCGGGCTACACCTTC. Translated: CASSQERPNRAGYTF.

In this sample, this clone turned up a few times. The chain links TRBV4-1 to TRBJ2-1, with unresolved D. The CDR3 loop spans 15 amino acids. The germline gives CDR1 MGHRA, CDR2 YSYEKL. V was clipped by 4 bases and J by 4 bases, with 14 bases between them. This CDR3 is CASSLRTVQYNEQFF. The CDR3 coding sequence is TGCGCCAGCAGCCTACGTACGGTACAATACAATGAGCAGTTCTTC.

Only one count was recorded for this clone. The V gene is TRBV19, the J gene TRBJ2-1, with a tentative D call TRBD1 (6 bases). Looked up from germline, CDR1 is LNHDA and CDR2 is SQIVND (reference sequence). The CDR3 length is 15 residues. V lost 2 bases and J lost 3, with 11 bases in between. DNA for the CDR3: TGTGCCAGTAGTATAATTGGGGACAACTACAATGAGCAGTTCTTC. Translation: CASSIIGDNYNEQFF.

As to this clone: This CDR3 is also generated by other DNA sequences in the sample. The rearrangement links TRBV9 to TRBJ1-1; 12 bases line up with TRBD1. Germline CDR1 and CDR2: SGDLS and YYNGEE. This CDR3 contains 14 residues. V trimming: 2 bases; J trimming: 14 bases; junction bases outside the gene matches: 10. The CDR3 DNA reads as TGTGCCAGCAGCGTGGGGACAGGGGGCTCCGAGGCCTTCTTT. Its translation: CASSVGTGGSEAFF. Full variable domain (remainder filled in from reference TRBV9 and TRBJ1-1): DSGVTQTPKHLITATGQRVTLRCSPRSGDLSVYWYQQSLDQGLQFLIQYYNGEERAKGNILERFSAQQFPDLHSELNLSSLELGDSALYFCASSVGTGGSEAFFGQGTRLTVV.

The V gene is TRBV6-5, the J gene TRBJ1-1; 9 bases fit TRBD1. The V and J ends lost 5 bases and 1 base, in that order; junction bases with no gene match: 5. There are 15 residues in the CDR3. Germline V gene lookup returns CDR1 MNHEY and CDR2 SVGAGI. The CDR3, as DNA: TGTGCCAGCAGTAGACGACAGGGGGAGAACACTGAAGCTTTCTTT. As protein: CASSRRQGENTEAFF.

This clone was recorded a few times. The chain links TRBV19 to TRBJ1-1, with D maybe TRBD1 (6 bases). Deletions cut 3 bases from V and 5 bases from J, with 13 bases between. This CDR3 has 14 amino acids. Germline assignment: CDR1 LNHDA and CDR2 SQIVND (reference sequence). The CDR3: CASSITGAGTEAFF. The CDR3 bases are TGTGCCAGTAGTATCACGGGGGCTGGGACTGAAGCTTTCTTT.

The chain is built from TRBV18 and TRBJ1-1; weak D call: TRBD1 (5 bases). CDR1 and CDR2 from the germline V gene are KGHSH and LQKENI. V lost 2 bases and J 1 base, leaving 11 bases between the germline ends. This CDR3 comprises 15 residues. CDR3 nucleotide sequence: TGTGCCAGCTCACCAAAGGGGTCGCCGAACACTGAAGCTTTCTTT. It is translated as CASSPKGSPNTEAFF.

The rearrangement links TRBV19 to TRBJ2-1, with D perhaps TRBD2 (5 bases). Germline CDR1 LNHDA, CDR2 SQIVND (reference sequence). The CDR3 spans 15 residues. With 1 base removed from V and 2 bases from J, the gap between germline ends came to 9 bases. In DNA, the CDR3 is TGTGCCAGTAGTATAGCAGCGGAAACCTACAATGAGCAGTTCTTC. Amino acid sequence: CASSIAAETYNEQFF.

V and J are TRBV9 and TRBJ2-7; D perhaps matches TRBD2 (6 bases). This CDR3 contains 18 residues. The V gene's germline CDR1 is SGDLS and CDR2 YYNGEE. Deletions cut 7 bases from V and 2 bases from J, with 28 bases between. The chain's CDR3 is CASPEAGKTRQVPYEQYF. Here the CDR3 DNA reads TGTGCCAGCCCCGAAGCTGGTAAGACTAGGCAGGTTCCCTACGAGCAGTACTTC.

The CDR3 nucleotides are TGTGCCAGCAGCTTAGCGGGAGCTCTCAATGAGCAGTTCTTC. Amino acids: CASSLAGALNEQFF. This chain uses TRBV11-2 with TRBJ2-1; a weak D match, TRBD2 (6 bases). The CDR3 is 14 residues long. CDR1 is SGHAT and CDR2 is FQNNGV in the germline V gene. The V gene lost 1 base and the J gene lost 6 bases, with 10 bases spanning the gap.

This sequence joins TRBV28 and TRBJ1-2; 9 nucleotides match TRBD1. Germline loops: CDR1 MDHEN, CDR2 SYDVKM. The trim removed 5 bases at V and 9 bases at J, leaving 7 bases unmatched. The CDR3 is 13 residues long. The CDR3 spells CASSTGQGSSYTF. The DNA for the CDR3 is TGTGCCAGCAGTACAGGACAGGGGAGTAGCTACACCTTC.

The chain is built from TRBV18 and TRBJ2-1; no reliable D call. V was shortened by 6 bases and J by 4 bases, with 13 bases between the two germline ends. The length of the CDR3 is 14 residues. Germline loops: CDR1 KGHSH, CDR2 LQKENI. The CDR3 nucleotides are TGTGCCAGCTCGCCATGGGCACAGTACAATGAGCAGTTCTTC. This encodes CASSPWAQYNEQFF.

The chain recombines TRBV6-5 with TRBJ2-7, with 7 nucleotides matching TRBD1. Unmatched junction bases numbered 10, after V lost 2 bases and J lost 3 bases. Germline-derived CDR1 and CDR2 are MNHEY and SVGAGI. This CDR3 contains 16 residues. Here the CDR3 reads CASSYDGTEGFYEQYF. In nucleotides, the CDR3 is TGTGCCAGCAGTTACGACGGGACAGAAGGCTTCTACGAGCAGTACTTC.